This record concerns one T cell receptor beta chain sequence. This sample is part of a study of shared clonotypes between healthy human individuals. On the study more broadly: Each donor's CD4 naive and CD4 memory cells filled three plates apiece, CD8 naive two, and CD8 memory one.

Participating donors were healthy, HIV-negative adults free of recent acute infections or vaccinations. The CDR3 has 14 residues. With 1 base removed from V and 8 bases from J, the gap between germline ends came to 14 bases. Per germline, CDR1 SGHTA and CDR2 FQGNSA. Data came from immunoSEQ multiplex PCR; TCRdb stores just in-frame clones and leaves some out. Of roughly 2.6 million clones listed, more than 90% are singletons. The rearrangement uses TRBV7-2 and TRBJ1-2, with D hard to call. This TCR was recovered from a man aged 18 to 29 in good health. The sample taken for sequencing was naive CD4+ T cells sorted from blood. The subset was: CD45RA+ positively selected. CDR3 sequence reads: CASSLGGVGWGYTF. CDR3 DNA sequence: TGTGCCAGCAGCTTAGGGGGTGTAGGATGGGGCTACACCTTC.